This T cell receptor beta chain was documented in a study of blood T cell repertoires in COVID-19. Study-wide background: Acute and convalescent COVID-19 specimens originated in the United States, Italy and Spain. PBMCs, B-cell-depleted T cells, or T cells were the source of the cDNA or gDNA that made up the material.

Trimming cost V 3 bases and J 2 bases, with 9 bases left between them. The germline V gene has CDR1 ENHRY and CDR2 SYGVKD. CDR3 size: 14 residues. The data were produced by immunoSEQ multiplex PCR, yet TCRdb's version contains in-frame clones alone and is incomplete. The table includes 170,000 or so clones, around 87% detected once. The V gene is TRBV10-3, the J gene TRBJ2-3, with a tentative D call TRBD1 (5 bases). Source material: peripheral blood. This receptor was identified in a woman in her late teens or twenties who had recovered from COVID-19. CDR3 nucleotides: TGTGCCATCAGTGAAACAGGTGTCACAGATACGCAGTATTTT. Translating it yields CAISETGVTDTQYF.